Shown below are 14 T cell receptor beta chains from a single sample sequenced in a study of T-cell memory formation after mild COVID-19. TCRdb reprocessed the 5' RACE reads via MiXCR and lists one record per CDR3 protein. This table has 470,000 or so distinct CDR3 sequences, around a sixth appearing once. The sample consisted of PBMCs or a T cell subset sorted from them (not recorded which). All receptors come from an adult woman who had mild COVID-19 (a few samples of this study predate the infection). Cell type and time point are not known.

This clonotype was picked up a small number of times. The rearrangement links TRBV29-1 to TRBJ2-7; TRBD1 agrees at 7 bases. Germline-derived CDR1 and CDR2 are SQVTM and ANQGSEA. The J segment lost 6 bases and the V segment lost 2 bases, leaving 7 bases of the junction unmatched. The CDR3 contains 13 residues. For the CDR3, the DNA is TGCAGCGTTGAACCTACAGGGGTAGGCGAGCAGTACTTC. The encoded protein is CSVEPTGVGEQYF.

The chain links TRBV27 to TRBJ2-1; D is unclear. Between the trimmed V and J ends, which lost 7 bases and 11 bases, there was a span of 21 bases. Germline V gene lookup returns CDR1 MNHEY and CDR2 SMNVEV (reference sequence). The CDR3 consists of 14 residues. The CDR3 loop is CASKGSSSFAQQFF. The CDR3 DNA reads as TGTGCCAGCAAGGGCAGTTCATCCTTCGCCCAGCAGTTCTTC.

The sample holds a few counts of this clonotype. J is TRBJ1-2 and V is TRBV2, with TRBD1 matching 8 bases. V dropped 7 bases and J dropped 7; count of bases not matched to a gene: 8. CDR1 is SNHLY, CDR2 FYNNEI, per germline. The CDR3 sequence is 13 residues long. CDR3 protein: CASIQTGAPGYTF. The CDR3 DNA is TGTGCCAGCATCCAGACAGGGGCGCCTGGCTACACCTTC. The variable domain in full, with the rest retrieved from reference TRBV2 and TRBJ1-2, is EPEVTQTPSHQVTQMGQEVILRCVPISNHLYFYWYRQILGQKVEFLVSFYNNEISEKSEIFDDQFSVERPDGSNFTLKIRSTKLEDSAMYFCASIQTGAPGYTFGSGTRLTVV.

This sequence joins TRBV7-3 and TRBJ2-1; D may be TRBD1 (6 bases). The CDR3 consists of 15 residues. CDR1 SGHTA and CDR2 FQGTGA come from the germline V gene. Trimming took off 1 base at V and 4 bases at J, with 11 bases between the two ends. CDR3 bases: TGTGCCAGCAGCTTAATAGGGACACCTTACAATGAGCAGTTCTTC. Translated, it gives CASSLIGTPYNEQFF. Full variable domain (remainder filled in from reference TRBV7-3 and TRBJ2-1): GAGVSQTPSNKVTEKGKYVELRCDPISGHTALYWYRQSLGQGPEFLIYFQGTGAADDSGLPNDRFFAVRPEGSVSTLKIQRTERGDSAVYLCASSLIGTPYNEQFFGPGTRLTVL.

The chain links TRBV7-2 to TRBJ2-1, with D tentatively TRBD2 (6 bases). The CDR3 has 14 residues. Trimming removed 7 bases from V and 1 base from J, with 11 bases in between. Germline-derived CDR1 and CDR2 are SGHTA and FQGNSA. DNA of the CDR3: TGTGCCAGCACCACCGGGACTTCCTACAATGAGCAGTTCTTC. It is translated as CASTTGTSYNEQFF.

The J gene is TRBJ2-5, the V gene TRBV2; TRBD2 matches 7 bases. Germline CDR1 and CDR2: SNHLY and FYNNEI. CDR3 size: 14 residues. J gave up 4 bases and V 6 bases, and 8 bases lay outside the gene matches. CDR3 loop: CASSNSGRPETQYF. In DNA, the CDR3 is TGTGCCAGCAGCAATAGCGGGCGACCAGAGACCCAGTACTTC.

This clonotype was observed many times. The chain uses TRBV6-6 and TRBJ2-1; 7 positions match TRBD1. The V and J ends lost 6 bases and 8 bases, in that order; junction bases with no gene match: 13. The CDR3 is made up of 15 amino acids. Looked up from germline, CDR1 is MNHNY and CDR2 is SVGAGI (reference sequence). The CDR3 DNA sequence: TGTGCCAGCAGCAGACCGGGACAGAAAGGCGATGAGCAGTTCTTC. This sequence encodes CASSRPGQKGDEQFF.

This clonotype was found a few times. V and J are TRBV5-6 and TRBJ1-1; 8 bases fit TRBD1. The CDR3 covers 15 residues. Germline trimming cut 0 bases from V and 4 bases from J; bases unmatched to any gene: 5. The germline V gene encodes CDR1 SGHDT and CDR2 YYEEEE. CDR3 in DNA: TGTGCCAGCAGCTTGGCTCCGACAGGGGCCACTGAAGCTTTCTTT. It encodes CASSLAPTGATEAFF.

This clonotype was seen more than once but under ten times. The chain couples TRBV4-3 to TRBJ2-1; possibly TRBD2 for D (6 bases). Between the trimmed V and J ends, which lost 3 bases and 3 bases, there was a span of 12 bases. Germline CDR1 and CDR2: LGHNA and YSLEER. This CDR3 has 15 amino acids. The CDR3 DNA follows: TGCGCCAGCAGCCAGGCGTCTAGCGTCTACAATGAGCAGTTCTTC. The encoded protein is CASSQASSVYNEQFF.

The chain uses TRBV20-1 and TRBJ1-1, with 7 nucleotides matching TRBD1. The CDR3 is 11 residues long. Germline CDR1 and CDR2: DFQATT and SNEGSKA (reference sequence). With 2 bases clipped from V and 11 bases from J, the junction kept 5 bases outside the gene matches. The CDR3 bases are TGCAGTGCTAGAAGGGGGCAGGAGGCTTTCTTT. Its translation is CSARRGQEAFF.

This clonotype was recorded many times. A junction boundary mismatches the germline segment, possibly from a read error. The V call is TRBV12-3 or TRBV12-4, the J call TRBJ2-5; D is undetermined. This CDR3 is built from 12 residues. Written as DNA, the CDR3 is TGCGCCAGCAGCCCAAACCAAGAGACCCAGTACTTC. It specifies CASSPNQETQYF.

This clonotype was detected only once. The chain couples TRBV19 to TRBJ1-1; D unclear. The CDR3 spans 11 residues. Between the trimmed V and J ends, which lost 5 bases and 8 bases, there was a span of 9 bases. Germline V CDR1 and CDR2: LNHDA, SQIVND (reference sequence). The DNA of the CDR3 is TGTGCCAGTAGTGTTCTTTGGGAAGCTTTCTTT. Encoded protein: CASSVLWEAFF.

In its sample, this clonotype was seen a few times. CDR3 sequence reads: CASSFRQGGGADTQYF. The CDR3 bases are TGTGCCAGCAGCTTCCGACAGGGAGGAGGCGCAGATACGCAGTATTTT. This chain uses TRBV11-3 with TRBJ2-3; tentatively, D is TRBD1 (7 bases). The V end was cut by 3 bases, the J end by 4 bases, with 17 bases between. The CDR3 is 16 residues long. The V gene's germline CDR1 is SGHNT and CDR2 YENEEA.

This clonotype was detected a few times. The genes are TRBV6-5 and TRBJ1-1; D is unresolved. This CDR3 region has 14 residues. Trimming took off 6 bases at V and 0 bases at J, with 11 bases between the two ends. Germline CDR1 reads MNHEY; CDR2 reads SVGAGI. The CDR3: CASSSLQLNTEAFF. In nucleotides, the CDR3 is TGTGCCAGCAGCTCGCTTCAATTGAACACTGAAGCTTTCTTT.